The present entry profiles one TCR beta chain with its context. This sample is drawn from a study of blood T cell repertoires in COVID-19. About the research overall: Material from acute and convalescent COVID-19 was sourced from the United States, Italy and Spain. T cells, B-cell-depleted T cells, or PBMCs supplied cDNA or gDNA.

The germline V gene has CDR1 SEHNR and CDR2 FQNEAQ (reference sequence). The CDR3 spans 17 residues. Trimming left V 7 bases short and J 0 bases short, with 16 bases between. Under the authors' procedure: Nucleated cell number was recorded as an estimate derived from reference gene primer amplification. TCRdb's table, derived via immunoSEQ multiplex PCR, lists solely in-frame clones and lacks some. The V and J calls and the clone size are those of that table, but D and trimming were determined from the DNA. The table lists tens of thousands of clones, about 81% of them singletons. The sequence came from a human donor in a cohort sampled during active COVID-19. This chain connects TRBV7-9 to TRBJ1-6; D not certain. Sequences were obtained from peripheral blood. In nucleotides, the CDR3 is TGTGCCAGCACCGAAGACAAGACTTACTCCTATAATTCACCCCTCCACTTT. The encoded protein is CASTEDKTYSYNSPLHF.